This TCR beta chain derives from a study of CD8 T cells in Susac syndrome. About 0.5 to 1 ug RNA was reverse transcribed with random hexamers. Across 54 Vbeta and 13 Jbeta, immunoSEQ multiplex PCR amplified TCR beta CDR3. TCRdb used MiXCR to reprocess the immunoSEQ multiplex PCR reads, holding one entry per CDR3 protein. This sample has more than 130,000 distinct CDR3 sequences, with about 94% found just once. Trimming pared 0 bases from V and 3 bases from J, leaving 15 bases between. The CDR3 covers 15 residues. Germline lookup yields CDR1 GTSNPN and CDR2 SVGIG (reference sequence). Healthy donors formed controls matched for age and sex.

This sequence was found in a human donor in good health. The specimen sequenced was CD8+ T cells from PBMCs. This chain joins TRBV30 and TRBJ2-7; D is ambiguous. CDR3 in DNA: TGTGCCTGGAGTGTACTACCAGCTATAATCTACGAGCAGTACTTC. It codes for CAWSVLPAIIYEQYF.